The 2 T cell receptor beta chains below all came from one sample that was sequenced in a study of T-cell reconstitution after alpha-beta-depleted transplantation in children. A TCRbeta library incorporating unique molecular identifiers was prepared. Each CDR3 protein gets one entry after TCRdb re-called the PCR reads with MiXCR. Counted here are approximately 500,000 distinct CDR3 sequences, under 12% occurring once; the ten biggest clones make up 2% to 2.5%. Material: PBMCs, obtained before TCRalphabeta/CD19-depleted stem cell transplant. The receptor source for this set is a child younger than 10 with inherited bone marrow failure, due to receive a stem cell transplant.

This clonotype appeared many times. This chain uses TRBV7-8 with TRBJ1-2; D gene ambiguous. This CDR3 region has 16 residues. With 3 bases removed from V and 1 base from J, the gap between germline ends came to 15 bases. The germline V gene encodes CDR1 SGHVS and CDR2 FQNEAQ. CDR3 DNA sequence: TGTGCCAGCAGCTTCCGGCCGCCGGGAAGTAACTATGGCTACACCTTC. Translated: CASSFRPPGSNYGYTF.

This clonotype was counted at least ten times. The chain combines TRBV20-1 with TRBJ1-5, with D possibly matching TRBD1 (5 bases). V lost 3 bases, J lost 2 bases, and 17 bases lay in between. The CDR3 covers 16 residues. Germline V gives CDR1 DFQATT, CDR2 SNEGSKA (reference sequence). DNA of the CDR3: TGCAGTGCTAGTTTGACGGGGCGGCGGGGCAATCAGCCCCAGCATTTT. Encoded protein: CSASLTGRRGNQPQHF.